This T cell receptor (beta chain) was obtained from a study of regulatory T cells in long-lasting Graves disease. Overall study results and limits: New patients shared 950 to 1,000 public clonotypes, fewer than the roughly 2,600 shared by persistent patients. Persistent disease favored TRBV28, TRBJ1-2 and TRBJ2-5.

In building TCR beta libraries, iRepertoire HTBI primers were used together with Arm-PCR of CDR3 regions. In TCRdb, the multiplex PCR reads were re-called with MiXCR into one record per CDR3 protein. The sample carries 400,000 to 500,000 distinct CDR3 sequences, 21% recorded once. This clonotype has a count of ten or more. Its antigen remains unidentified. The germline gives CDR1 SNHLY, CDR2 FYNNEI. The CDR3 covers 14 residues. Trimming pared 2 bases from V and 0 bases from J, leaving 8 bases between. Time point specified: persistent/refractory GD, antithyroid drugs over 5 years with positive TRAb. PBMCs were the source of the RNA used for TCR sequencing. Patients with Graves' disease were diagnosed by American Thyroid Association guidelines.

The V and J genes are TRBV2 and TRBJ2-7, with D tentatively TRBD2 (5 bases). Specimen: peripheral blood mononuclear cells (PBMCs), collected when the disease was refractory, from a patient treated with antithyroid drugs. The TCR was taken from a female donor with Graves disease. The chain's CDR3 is CASSEWESSYEQYF. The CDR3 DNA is TGTGCCAGCAGTGAATGGGAGAGCTCCTACGAGCAGTACTTC.